This TCR beta chain was captured in a study of T cell responses to AZD1222 COVID-19 vaccine. Profiling relied on immunoSEQ multiplex PCR, and the TCRdb table lists in-frame clones only, not all of them. Seen here are 50,000 to 75,000 clones, 76% observed once, and the top ten hold about 14%. Overall study results and limits: Baseline seropositivity occurred in only six or seven AZD1222 recipients. Two doses of AZD1222 preceded a rise in Spike-specific TCR breadth and depth. The reported proportion of spike-specific TCRs targeting unmutated variant regions was nearly half. Donors were chiefly white British, with a greater number of females, and clonal diversity was perhaps underestimated.

To note about this clone: What it binds is unknown.

Trimming pared 4 bases from V and 5 bases from J, leaving 16 bases between. The CDR3 spans 15 residues. Germline V CDR1 and CDR2: SGHDT, YYEEEE. The sequence derives from an adult in good health. The rearrangement links TRBV5-6 to TRBJ2-1; D possibly corresponds to TRBD2 (5 bases). The material sequenced was peripheral blood, taken on day 0 of AZD1222 vaccination. The CDR3 is CASSPGWARNNEQFF. DNA of the CDR3: TGTGCCAGCAGCCCGGGGTGGGCGCGGAACAATGAGCAGTTCTTC.